The 31 T cell receptor beta chains below come from one sample, sequenced in a study of blood T cell repertoires in COVID-19. Clones were read by immunoSEQ multiplex PCR, and TCRdb kept only the in-frame ones, dropping some. Found here are under 40,000 clones, 84% of them singletons; the top ten hold roughly 14%. The material sequenced was peripheral blood. The receptors originated from a man aged 50-60 years with active or convalescent COVID-19.

V is TRBV7-9 and J is TRBJ2-7, with a weak D call TRBD1 (5 bases). Trimming pared 1 base from V and 6 bases from J, leaving 13 bases between. Per the germline V gene, CDR1 is SEHNR and CDR2 is FQNEAQ (reference sequence). The CDR3 has 14 amino acids. The CDR3 nucleotides are TGTGCCAGCAGCTTAGTAAGGGGAATTAGCGAGCAGTACTTC. Translated, it gives CASSLVRGISEQYF.

J is TRBJ1-2 and V is TRBV30; weak D call: TRBD1 (5 bases). The ends were cut back, 0 bases at V and 8 bases at J, with 13 bases in the middle. CDR1 is GTSNPN and CDR2 is SVGIG in the germline V gene (reference sequence). The CDR3 covers 13 residues. The CDR3 spells CAWSVSGTGGYTF. CDR3 in DNA: TGTGCCTGGAGTGTGAGCGGGACTGGCGGCTACACCTTC.

The rearrangement joins TRBV6-2 or TRBV6-3 to TRBJ2-7; tentatively, D is TRBD2 (5 bases). V was shortened by 3 bases and J by 3 bases, with 21 bases between the two germline ends. There are 17 residues in the CDR3. Germline loops: CDR1 MNHEY, CDR2 SVGEGT. The CDR3 DNA reads as TGTGCCAGCAGTTATTTCGGAGCCAGCGGAGCCAACTACGAGCAGTACTTC. It is translated as CASSYFGASGANYEQYF.

CDR3 nucleotide sequence: TGTGCCAGCAGTTTGTCCCAAGACAGGCCCCAGCATTTT. It encodes CASSLSQDRPQHF. V gene TRBV28 combines with J gene TRBJ1-5; D may be TRBD1 (5 bases). This CDR3 has 13 residues. Germline lookup yields CDR1 MDHEN and CDR2 SYDVKM. V lost 3 bases to trimming and J lost 9 bases, with 12 bases between them. Based on the CDR3 plus reference TRBV28 and TRBJ1-5, the full variable domain is DVKVTQSSRYLVKRTGEKVFLECVQDMDHENMFWYRQDPGLGLRLIYFSYDVKMKEKGDIPEGYSVSREKKERFSLILESASTNQTSMYLCASSLSQDRPQHFGDGTRLSIL.

This clone was observed a single time. The genes are TRBV4-2 and TRBJ2-7, with 11 bases lining up with TRBD1. Per the germline V gene, CDR1 is LGHNA and CDR2 is YNFKEQ. V dropped 0 bases and J dropped 4; count of bases not matched to a gene: 5. The CDR3 runs 16 residues. CDR3 residues: CASSQEGDRGRYEQYF. The CDR3 nucleotides are TGTGCCAGCAGCCAAGAAGGGGACAGGGGGAGGTACGAGCAGTACTTC.

This clone was detected a few times. The chain couples TRBV4-2 to TRBJ2-2; TRBD2 is a possible D gene (6 bases). V was trimmed by 4 bases and J by 0 bases, leaving 9 bases between them. Germline loops: CDR1 LGHNA, CDR2 YNFKEQ. The CDR3 extends over 15 amino acids. The DNA of the CDR3 is TGTGCCAGCAGCCGGGACTCCGCGAACACCGGGGAGCTGTTTTTT. Translating gives CASSRDSANTGELFF.

This chain joins TRBV19 and TRBJ2-5; 8 positions match TRBD1. Germline V lookup: CDR1 LNHDA, CDR2 SQIVND (reference sequence). V lost 1 base to trimming and J lost 4 bases; unmatched junction nucleotides: 8. The CDR3 is 16 residues long. The CDR3 loop reads CASSIGTGTWGETQYF. CDR3 nucleotide sequence: TGTGCCAGTAGTATAGGGACAGGGACGTGGGGAGAGACCCAGTACTTC.

The CDR3 protein is CASSLTTGSGENNEQFF. The DNA of the CDR3 is TGTGCCAGCAGCCTAACGACAGGGTCGGGGGAAAACAATGAGCAGTTCTTC. The rearrangement links TRBV9 to TRBJ2-1, with a possible D match to TRBD1 (7 bases). The length of the CDR3 is 17 residues. CDR1 is SGDLS and CDR2 is YYNGEE in the germline V gene. The V end was cut by 4 bases, the J end by 5 bases, with 22 bases between.

This chain uses TRBV9 with TRBJ2-1, with 13 nucleotides matching TRBD2. In germline, CDR1 is SGDLS, CDR2 YYNGEE. With V trimmed by 1 base and J by 1 base, 5 bases remained unmatched. This CDR3 has 18 residues. This CDR3 is CASSVLTSGGASYNEQFF. The CDR3 DNA reads as TGTGCCAGCAGCGTACTAACTAGCGGGGGGGCGTCCTACAATGAGCAGTTCTTC.

The V and J genes are TRBV9 and TRBJ1-3; 8 bases match TRBD1. In germline, CDR1 is SGDLS, CDR2 YYNGEE. The CDR3 contains 16 residues. V lost 3 bases to trimming and J lost 0 bases; unmatched junction nucleotides: 5. CDR3 protein: CASSAGTGGSGNTIYF. CDR3 nucleotides: TGTGCCAGCAGCGCGGGCACAGGGGGCTCTGGAAACACCATATATTTT.

For the CDR3, the DNA is TGTGCCAGCAGCCGCCCCTCGGGGCAGCCCCAGCATTTT. Residues: CASSRPSGQPQHF. The chain carries TRBV7-2 and TRBJ1-5; D remains unclear. V was clipped by 5 bases and J by 7 bases, with 12 bases between them. Looked up from germline, CDR1 is SGHTA and CDR2 is FQGNSA. This CDR3 is 13 amino acids long.

The V and J genes are TRBV7-2 and TRBJ2-5; a weak D match, TRBD2 (5 bases). CDR3 length equals 13 residues. Between the trimmed V and J ends, which lost 3 bases and 4 bases, there was a span of 9 bases. The germline V gene has CDR1 SGHTA and CDR2 FQGNSA. The CDR3 nucleotides are TGTGCCAGCAGCTTTACGGGGTTAGAGACCCAGTACTTC. Amino acid sequence: CASSFTGLETQYF.

The chain uses TRBV5-1 and TRBJ2-1; D is possibly TRBD1 (5 bases). Per germline, CDR1 SGHRS and CDR2 YFSETQ. Trimming removed 4 bases from V and 10 bases from J, with 15 bases in between. This CDR3 is 13 amino acids long. The CDR3 reads CASSPPPGREQFF. CDR3 nucleotide sequence: TGCGCCAGCAGCCCTCCCCCAGGGCGCGAGCAGTTCTTC.

The rearrangement joins TRBV2 to TRBJ1-1; 9 positions agree with TRBD1. The ends lost 3 bases at V and 4 bases at J; junction bases unmatched: 6. CDR3 length equals 15 residues. CDR1 and CDR2 (germline): SNHLY, FYNNEI. CDR3 in DNA: TGTGCCAGCAGTGACGGGACAGGGTTGGTCACTGAAGCTTTCTTT. This translates into CASSDGTGLVTEAFF.

By share of the sample, this clone is medium-sized. The chain has TRBV19 and TRBJ1-4, with 9 bases aligning to TRBD1. The germline CDR1 and CDR2 sequences are LNHDA and SQIVND (reference sequence). The CDR3 loop spans 15 amino acids. The V gene end was trimmed by 6 bases and the J gene end by 8 bases; junction bases not matched to a gene: 10. Here the CDR3 reads CASSSKTGGREKLFF. The DNA of the CDR3 is TGTGCCAGTAGCAGCAAAACAGGGGGCCGGGAAAAACTGTTTTTT.

The rearrangement joins TRBV19 to TRBJ1-1; TRBD1 matches 8 bases. The CDR3 has 15 residues. Germline loops: CDR1 LNHDA, CDR2 SQIVND (reference sequence). With 7 bases clipped from V and 1 base from J, the junction kept 8 bases outside the gene matches. The CDR3 sequence: CASTRTGTPNTEAFF. The CDR3, as DNA: TGTGCCAGTACTAGGACAGGGACCCCGAACACTGAAGCTTTCTTT. Filled out from reference TRBV19 and TRBJ1-1, the complete variable domain reads DGGITQSPKYLFRKEGQNVTLSCEQNLNHDAMYWYRQDPGQGLRLIYYSQIVNDFQKGDIAEGYSVSREKKESFPLTVTSAQKNPTAFYLCASTRTGTPNTEAFFGQGTRLTVV.

This clone was detected only a few times. This rearrangement joins TRBV9 to TRBJ2-5; TRBD1 matches 8 bases. The CDR3 length is 15 residues. Trimming removed 3 bases from V and 3 bases from J; junction bases left unmatched: 7. CDR1 and CDR2 from the germline V gene are SGDLS and YYNGEE. This CDR3 is CASSGPPGQEETQYF. In nucleotides, the CDR3 is TGTGCCAGCAGCGGACCACCGGGACAGGAAGAGACCCAGTACTTC.

This rearrangement joins TRBV5-6 to TRBJ2-6; TRBD1 might be the D (5 bases). CDR3 size: 18 residues. The germline CDR1 and CDR2 sequences are SGHDT and YYEEEE. V gave up 4 bases and J gave up 0 bases, with 17 bases separating them. The CDR3 reads CASSTRQLHSSGANVLTF. In DNA form, the CDR3 reads TGTGCCAGCAGCACACGACAGCTTCATAGCTCTGGGGCCAACGTCCTGACTTTC.

The chain combines TRBV6-1 with TRBJ2-7; 8 positions agree with TRBD1. With 3 bases clipped from V and 5 bases from J, the junction kept 9 bases outside the gene matches. CDR3 length: 15 residues. Germline V lookup: CDR1 MNHNS, CDR2 SASEGT. DNA of the CDR3: TGTGCCAGCAGTGAGGCTAGCAGGGGGCCAAACGAGCAGTACTTC. Its protein product is CASSEASRGPNEQYF.

J is TRBJ1-5 and V is TRBV7-6; 12 nucleotides line up with TRBD1. Germline V gene sequence: CDR1 SGHVS, CDR2 FNYEAQ. The length of the CDR3 is 15 residues. V lost 5 bases and J lost 6; bases outside the gene matches: 5. The CDR3 DNA sequence: TGTGCCAGCAGCCCGGGACAGGGGGCGGGTCAGCCCCAGCATTTT. Translation gives CASSPGQGAGQPQHF.

The V call is TRBV15, the J call TRBJ1-6; 9 bases line up with TRBD1. Germline trimming cut 3 bases from V and 9 bases from J; bases unmatched to any gene: 3. This CDR3 has 14 residues. The germline V gene encodes CDR1 LNHNV and CDR2 YYDKDF (reference sequence). In nucleotides, the CDR3 is TGTGCCACCAGCAGGGGACAGGGCGGTTCACCCCTCCACTTT. As protein: CATSRGQGGSPLHF.

This clone was detected a few times. The rearrangement uses TRBV10-1 and TRBJ2-7, with a possible D match to TRBD1 (6 bases). CDR1 and CDR2 (germline): WNHNN, SYGVQD (reference sequence). The CDR3 loop spans 13 amino acids. Trimming pared 8 bases from V and 2 bases from J, leaving 13 bases between. The CDR3 here is CASLRDRTYEQYF. The CDR3 DNA reads TGCGCCAGCCTAAGAGACAGGACCTACGAGCAGTACTTC.

The gene calls are TRBV6-5 and TRBJ1-5, with D tentatively TRBD1 (6 bases). Trimming took 6 bases from V and 13 from J, leaving 16 bases between them. The CDR3 runs 12 residues. Germline V lookup: CDR1 MNHEY, CDR2 SVGAGI. CDR3 DNA sequence: TGTGCCAGCAGCCGCCGGGACACGCTACAGCATTTT. It codes for CASSRRDTLQHF.

The genes are TRBV6-2 or TRBV6-3 and TRBJ1-5, with D hard to call. Germline values: CDR1 MNHEY, CDR2 SVGEGT. V shed 1 base and J shed 0 bases, with 10 bases lying between them. The CDR3 is 16 amino acids. For the CDR3, the DNA is TGTGCCAGCAGTTACTGGTCAGATTATAGCAATCAGCCCCAGCATTTT. Translating it yields CASSYWSDYSNQPQHF.

This chain uses TRBV19 with TRBJ2-3; 10 bases line up with TRBD1. The CDR3 loop spans 14 amino acids. The ends lost 6 bases at V and 3 bases at J; junction bases unmatched: 3. Germline CDR1 LNHDA, CDR2 SQIVND (reference sequence). The CDR3 DNA reads as TGTGCCAGTAGGCCGGGACAGGGGACAGATACGCAGTATTTT. Its protein product is CASRPGQGTDTQYF.

CDR3 sequence (DNA): TGTGCCAGCAGGCGCAGGGTTCAAGAGACCCAGTACTTC. It encodes CASRRRVQETQYF. The gene calls are TRBV6-5 and TRBJ2-5, with D maybe TRBD1 (5 bases). The CDR3 contains 13 residues. The V end was cut by 6 bases, the J end by 2 bases, with 10 bases between. Germline values: CDR1 MNHEY, CDR2 SVGAGI.

The rearrangement links TRBV2 to TRBJ1-2; D ambiguous. The V and J ends lost 0 bases and 4 bases respectively, with 6 bases between them. The germline gives CDR1 SNHLY, CDR2 FYNNEI. The CDR3 has 13 amino acids. CDR3 sequence: CASSEARVYGYTF. The CDR3, as DNA: TGTGCCAGCAGTGAAGCGCGTGTCTATGGCTACACCTTC. Using reference TRBV2 and TRBJ1-2 for the parts outside the CDR3, the full variable domain is EPEVTQTPSHQVTQMGQEVILRCVPISNHLYFYWYRQILGQKVEFLVSFYNNEISEKSEIFDDQFSVERPDGSNFTLKIRSTKLEDSAMYFCASSEARVYGYTFGSGTRLTVV.

The chain links TRBV3-1 (or the pseudogene TRBV3-2) to TRBJ1-2, with 8 nucleotides matching TRBD1. J was trimmed by 7 bases and V by 1 base; bases with no gene match: 14. Germline V gene data show CDR1 as LGHDT and CDR2 as YNNKEL (reference sequence). The CDR3 is made up of 17 amino acids. CDR3 residues: CASSQAVGAGGSLGYTF. DNA for the CDR3: TGTGCCAGCAGCCAAGCCGTGGGGGCAGGGGGCAGTCTTGGCTACACCTTC.

This clone was seen only once. The J gene is TRBJ1-1, the V gene TRBV7-9; no definite D call. CDR1 is SEHNR and CDR2 is FQNEAQ in the germline V gene (reference sequence). Trimming took off 0 bases at V and 1 base at J, with 6 bases between the two ends. This CDR3 has 14 amino acids. CDR3 DNA: TGTGCCAGCAGCTTAGCGTTCGGGAACACTGAAGCTTTCTTT. The encoded protein is CASSLAFGNTEAFF.

This clone came up a few times. The gene calls are TRBV14 and TRBJ2-6, with D perhaps TRBD1 (6 bases). This CDR3 comprises 17 residues. Germline loops: CDR1 SGHDN, CDR2 FVKESK. Trimming removed 3 bases from V and 2 bases from J, with 14 bases in between. The CDR3 DNA reads as TGTGCCAGCAGCCACAGGGGCGCTACCCCTGGGGCCAACGTCCTGACTTTC. It is translated as CASSHRGATPGANVLTF.

The chain has TRBV5-1 and TRBJ1-2; D gene ambiguous. Germline V gives CDR1 SGHRS, CDR2 YFSETQ. The CDR3 is made up of 17 amino acids. Trimming took off 0 bases at V and 1 base at J, with 16 bases between the two ends. The DNA for the CDR3 is TGCGCCAGCAGCTTGGTGACAAATCCTCCGGTTAACTATGGCTACACCTTC. The encoded protein is CASSLVTNPPVNYGYTF.